These 30 T cell receptor beta chains were sequenced from one sample in a study of cytomegalovirus exposure and HLA in healthy donors. In the PCR, 60 Vbeta and 13 Jbeta primers were used. Only in-frame clones appear in the TCRdb table, and some are missing; sequencing was by immunoSEQ multiplex PCR. The sample yields just over 80,000 clones, 78% seen once. The sequenced sample was PBMCs. These receptors were obtained from a young man in good health and CMV-seropositive.

This clone showed up just once. The gene calls are TRBV11-3 and TRBJ2-1, with 7 bases that match TRBD1. The CDR3 loop spans 15 amino acids. Germline CDR1 SGHNT, CDR2 YENEEA. V lost 5 bases to trimming and J lost 7 bases; unmatched junction nucleotides: 11. In DNA form, the CDR3 reads TGTGCCAGCAGCAACCGGGACAGCCGGGAAAATGAGCAGTTCTTC. Translated: CASSNRDSRENEQFF.

V usage is TRBV5-1 and J usage is TRBJ2-2; possibly TRBD1 for D (6 bases). Germline CDR1 is SGHRS and CDR2 is YFSETQ. The V end was cut by 2 bases, the J end by 2 bases, with 13 bases between. The CDR3 consists of 16 residues. The CDR3 protein is CASSFHRALNTGELFF. CDR3 nucleotide sequence: TGCGCCAGCAGCTTCCACAGGGCCCTAAACACCGGGGAGCTGTTTTTT.

This chain connects TRBV29-1 to TRBJ2-1; perhaps TRBD1 as D (5 bases). The CDR3 is 14 residues long. Germline V gene sequence: CDR1 SQVTM, CDR2 ANQGSEA. Trimming shortened V by 5 bases and J by 6 bases, and 17 bases separated the two germline ends. The CDR3 DNA follows: TGCAGCGTTTCGTGGACACTTCCATCCAATGAGCAGTTCTTC. Translating gives CSVSWTLPSNEQFF.

The chain carries TRBV29-1 and TRBJ2-7, with 12 bases matching TRBD2. From germline, CDR1 is SQVTM and CDR2 ANQGSEA. The CDR3 sequence is 18 residues long. Trimming took 5 bases from V and 1 from J; bases not matched to a gene: 15. The CDR3 loop is CSVRTGSSGRASSYEQYF. The CDR3 DNA is TGCAGCGTTAGAACAGGGTCTAGCGGGAGGGCCTCTTCCTACGAGCAGTACTTC.

The chain uses TRBV6-1 and TRBJ2-1, with D unresolved. Trimming took 6 bases from V and 9 from J, leaving 18 bases between them. Germline V gene data show CDR1 as MNHNS and CDR2 as SASEGT. This CDR3 spans 14 amino acids. Here the CDR3 reads CASSPVDTSSEQFF. DNA of the CDR3: TGTGCCAGCAGCCCGGTAGACACCAGTAGTGAGCAGTTCTTC.

CDR3 amino acids: CASRTGTGNKEQYF. The CDR3 nucleotides read TGCGCCAGCAGAACCGGGACAGGAAACAAGGAGCAGTACTTC. The V gene is TRBV10-2, the J gene TRBJ2-7, with 8 bases fitting TRBD1. Germline-derived CDR1 and CDR2 are WSHSY and SAAADI. After removal of 6 bases from V and 7 bases from J, the junction contained 11 bases not matched to a gene. The CDR3 runs to 14 residues.

Turning to this clone: A junction boundary mismatches the germline segment, possibly from a read error. The chain has TRBV4-2 and TRBJ2-7; 7 nucleotides align to TRBD1. The CDR3 has 15 amino acids. The V gene's germline CDR1 is LGHNA and CDR2 YNFKEQ. The CDR3 DNA is TGTGCCAGCAGCCTCCGACAGGGCCCCTCCAACGAGCAGTACTTC. It yields the protein CASSLRQGPSNEQYF.

Details on this clone: The identical CDR3 is also encoded by other nucleotide sequences in the sample. CDR3 protein: CASSSTGLNTEAFF. CDR3 DNA: TGTGCCAGCAGCTCGACGGGGTTGAACACTGAAGCTTTCTTT. V usage is TRBV28 and J usage is TRBJ1-1; D unclear. Per germline, CDR1 MDHEN and CDR2 SYDVKM. V shed 6 bases and J shed 0 bases, with 11 bases lying between them. CDR3 length: 14 amino acids.

The chain is built from TRBV6-1 and TRBJ2-7; possible D gene TRBD2, 5 bases. Germline assignment: CDR1 MNHNS and CDR2 SASEGT. The V gene lost 1 base and the J gene lost 6 bases, with 10 bases spanning the gap. The CDR3 runs 13 residues. The CDR3 bases are TGTGCCAGCAGTGAAGATTGGGAGTCCGAGCAGTACTTC. Translated, it gives CASSEDWESEQYF.

The chain is built from TRBV29-1 and TRBJ2-5, with unresolved D. The length of the CDR3 is 11 residues. Trimming pared 6 bases from V and 5 bases from J, leaving 10 bases between. Germline values: CDR1 SQVTM, CDR2 ANQGSEA. As DNA, the CDR3 is TGCAGCGTGGCAGGAAAGGAGACCCAGTACTTC. It translates to CSVAGKETQYF.

This chain uses TRBV9 with TRBJ1-1, with no clear D. The CDR3 is 13 amino acids. Germline CDR1 is SGDLS and CDR2 is YYNGEE. Trimming removed 1 base from V and 1 base from J, with 5 bases in between. The CDR3 loop is CASSVRGNTEAFF. For the CDR3, the DNA is TGTGCCAGCAGCGTACGGGGGAACACTGAAGCTTTCTTT.

Turning to this clone: Compared with germline, one end of the junction differs, possibly owing to a read error. This rearrangement joins TRBV13 to TRBJ2-7; a weak D match, TRBD2 (6 bases). Germline values: CDR1 PRHDT, CDR2 FYEKMQ (reference sequence). This CDR3 has 14 amino acids. The CDR3 here is CASSLGLPSDEQYF. In DNA form, the CDR3 reads TGTGCCAGCAGCTTGGGACTCCCCTCCGACGAGCAGTACTTC.

The rearrangement links TRBV7-2 to TRBJ2-2, with TRBD2 identical over 10 bases. Germline values: CDR1 SGHTA, CDR2 FQGNSA. The CDR3 extends over 17 amino acids. V lost 1 base and J lost 5; bases outside the gene matches: 7. Written as DNA, the CDR3 is TGTGCCAGCAGCTTAGACCCCACTAGCGGGGTAACCGGGGAGCTGTTTTTT. This translates into CASSLDPTSGVTGELFF.

The chain carries TRBV29-1 and TRBJ1-1, with 8 bases fitting TRBD1. The CDR3 extends over 13 amino acids. V dropped 7 bases and J dropped 1; count of bases not matched to a gene: 5. CDR1 is SQVTM, CDR2 ANQGSEA, per germline. In nucleotides, the CDR3 is TGCAGCGCCGGACAGGGAGCGAACACTGAAGCTTTCTTT. It translates to CSAGQGANTEAFF.

V is TRBV29-1 and J is TRBJ1-3; D might be TRBD1 (6 bases). With 0 bases removed from V and 1 base from J, the gap between germline ends came to 7 bases. Per the germline V gene, CDR1 is SQVTM and CDR2 is ANQGSEA. The CDR3 is 14 residues long. DNA for the CDR3: TGCAGCGTTGAAGATGGACAGTCTGGAAACACCATATATTTT. This codes for CSVEDGQSGNTIYF.

Comment on this clone: Other DNA sequences in this specimen translate into the identical CDR3. V usage is TRBV5-4 and J usage is TRBJ1-4, with D perhaps matching TRBD1 (5 bases). The length of the CDR3 is 13 residues. Deletions cut 4 bases from V and 6 bases from J, with 10 bases between. The germline CDR1 and CDR2 sequences are SGHNT and YYREEE (reference sequence). This CDR3 reads CASSTGRDEKLFF. The CDR3 DNA is TGTGCCAGCAGCACTGGCAGGGATGAAAAACTGTTTTTT.

The chain combines TRBV6-5 with TRBJ2-5; unclear D gene. This CDR3 is built from 15 residues. V gave up 6 bases and J gave up 0 bases, with 14 bases separating them. Germline CDR1 and CDR2: MNHEY and SVGAGI. CDR3 DNA sequence: TGTGCCAGCAGGGTGGGCAGCCTTTACCAAGAGACCCAGTACTTC. Its protein product is CASRVGSLYQETQYF.

This clone was seen just once. The V and J genes are TRBV5-1 and TRBJ2-3; 10 nucleotides match TRBD2. The CDR3 covers 17 residues. Germline assignment: CDR1 SGHRS and CDR2 YFSETQ. Trimming removed 4 bases from V and 3 bases from J; junction bases left unmatched: 11. The CDR3 region has the DNA TGCGCCAGCAGCCCCGGGGCCATAGCGGGAGGTACAGATACGCAGTATTTT. The encoded protein is CASSPGAIAGGTDTQYF.

The chain couples TRBV5-5 to TRBJ1-5, with 7 bases lining up with TRBD1. In germline, CDR1 is SGHKS, CDR2 YYEKEE (reference sequence). This CDR3 spans 14 amino acids. The trim removed 4 bases at V and 2 bases at J, leaving 3 bases unmatched. CDR3 amino acids: CASSKGARNQPQHF. The CDR3 DNA reads as TGTGCCAGCAGCAAGGGGGCCCGCAATCAGCCCCAGCATTTT.

V gene TRBV29-1 combines with J gene TRBJ1-1; TRBD1 is a possible D gene (5 bases). The CDR3 is made up of 15 amino acids. V shed 2 bases and J shed 1 base, with 14 bases lying between them. Germline V gene data show CDR1 as SQVTM and CDR2 as ANQGSEA. The CDR3 is CSVERWGKGNTEAFF. CDR3 DNA sequence: TGCAGCGTTGAAAGGTGGGGCAAAGGGAACACTGAAGCTTTCTTT.

The V gene is TRBV5-1, the J gene TRBJ2-7; no definite D call. This CDR3 is 12 amino acids long. V gave up 2 bases and J gave up 2 bases, with 5 bases separating them. CDR1 is SGHRS, CDR2 YFSETQ, per germline. DNA of the CDR3: TGCGCCAGCAGCTTCAATCCCTACGAGCAGTACTTC. Protein sequence: CASSFNPYEQYF.

The V and J genes are TRBV11-2 and TRBJ2-1; weak D call: TRBD2 (7 bases). The CDR3 runs to 17 residues. The germline V and J ends were trimmed by 1 base and 2 bases, with 15 bases remaining between them. Germline V gene sequence: CDR1 SGHAT, CDR2 FQNNGV. CDR3 coding DNA: TGTGCCAGCAGCTTAGGAGGGGGGGAGACCGCCTACAATGAGCAGTTCTTC. Translated, it gives CASSLGGGETAYNEQFF.

This clone was seen only a few times. The V gene is TRBV4-2, the J gene TRBJ2-1, with a possible D match to TRBD2 (6 bases). V dropped 0 bases and J dropped 10 bases, with 19 bases sitting between them. This CDR3 is 16 amino acids long. Germline-derived CDR1 and CDR2 are LGHNA and YNFKEQ. The CDR3 DNA follows: TGTGCCAGCAGCCAAGAAGGGACTGGCACGAATCCGGAGCAGTTCTTC. As protein: CASSQEGTGTNPEQFF.

The rearrangement uses TRBV10-1 and TRBJ2-1, with TRBD2 identical over 14 bases. CDR1 is WNHNN, CDR2 SYGVQD, per germline (reference sequence). The CDR3 sequence is 15 residues long. V lost 4 bases to trimming and J lost 15 bases; unmatched junction nucleotides: 11. The CDR3 DNA is TGCGCCAGCAGTGTTGGGACTAGCGGGAGAGATCAGGCGTTCTTC. This encodes CASSVGTSGRDQAFF.

The gene calls are TRBV11-3 and TRBJ2-7; D is possibly TRBD1 (6 bases). CDR1 is SGHNT, CDR2 YENEEA, per germline. The CDR3 is 13 amino acids. Trimming took 5 bases from V and 3 from J, leaving 11 bases between them. For the CDR3, the DNA is TGTGCCAGCAGCGTGGAAGGGGGCTACGAGCAGTACTTC. The encoded protein is CASSVEGGYEQYF.

The chain joins TRBV7-9 to TRBJ2-1; D not certain. This CDR3 comprises 12 residues. The V end lost 7 bases, the J end lost 8 bases, and 12 bases lay between the germline ends. CDR1 SEHNR and CDR2 FQNEAQ come from the germline V gene (reference sequence). The CDR3 here is CASTTLGDEQFF. DNA for the CDR3: TGTGCCAGCACCACTCTAGGCGATGAGCAGTTCTTC.

This clone occurred once. The rearrangement links TRBV6-5 to TRBJ2-7, with 14 bases that match TRBD2. The CDR3 is 15 residues long. The germline V gene encodes CDR1 MNHEY and CDR2 SVGAGI. The V segment lost 2 bases and the J segment 4 bases; nucleotides outside the gene matches: 1. CDR3 sequence (DNA): TGTGCCAGCAGTTACGGGACTAGCGGGGGATACGAGCAGTACTTC. Its translation is CASSYGTSGGYEQYF.

This clone was seen a handful of times. The V call is TRBV5-5, the J call TRBJ2-1; D possibly corresponds to TRBD2 (5 bases). The CDR3 covers 13 residues. Germline CDR1 is SGHKS and CDR2 is YYEKEE (reference sequence). Trimming removed 4 bases from V and 8 bases from J, with 13 bases in between. CDR3 loop: CASSSEPADEQFF. The CDR3 DNA follows: TGTGCCAGCAGCAGCGAGCCAGCGGATGAGCAGTTCTTC.

V is TRBV11-2 and J is TRBJ1-3; the D is unclear. The CDR3 is made up of 15 amino acids. Germline V gene sequence: CDR1 SGHAT, CDR2 FQNNGV. Trimming took 1 base from V and 3 from J, leaving 10 bases between them. The CDR3 DNA sequence: TGTGCCAGCAGCTTAGCGGGGAATCGTGGAAACACCATATATTTT. Its protein product is CASSLAGNRGNTIYF.

The chain couples TRBV5-1 to TRBJ1-1; D not resolved. Germline V gives CDR1 SGHRS, CDR2 YFSETQ. Trimming removed 1 base from V and 11 bases from J, with 12 bases in between. CDR3 length: 12 residues. CDR3 region: CASSLPGDRAFF. DNA of the CDR3: TGCGCCAGCAGCTTGCCCGGTGATCGGGCTTTCTTT.